The 29 T cell receptor beta chains listed next were all sequenced from one sample in a study of shared clonotypes between healthy human individuals. Naive CD8 cells, CD45RO-negative and positively selected for CCR7, excluded terminally differentiated effector memory CD45RA+ cells. Using immunoSEQ multiplex PCR, the repertoire was profiled, and TCRdb retains in-frame clones only, with some absent. The sample shows around 2,000,000 clones, 85% to 95% of them seen only once. The specimen sequenced was naive CD8+ T cells from PBMCs. The receptors here all came from a man between 18 and 35 years old in good health. Some clones in this sample may be carry-over from other donors' samples.

CDR3 coding DNA: TGTGCCAGCAGTTCCGACAGGTCCTACGAGCAGTACTTC. Protein sequence: CASSSDRSYEQYF. This chain joins TRBV28 and TRBJ2-7, with D possibly matching TRBD1 (6 bases). Germline lookup yields CDR1 MDHEN and CDR2 SYDVKM. The CDR3 is made up of 13 amino acids. V was clipped by 4 bases and J by 1 base, with 8 bases between them. The variable domain in full, with the rest retrieved from reference TRBV28 and TRBJ2-7, is DVKVTQSSRYLVKRTGEKVFLECVQDMDHENMFWYRQDPGLGLRLIYFSYDVKMKEKGDIPEGYSVSREKKERFSLILESASTNQTSMYLCASSSDRSYEQYFGPGTRLTVT.

The chain carries TRBV27 and TRBJ2-6; D call uncertain. This CDR3 is built from 13 residues. Germline CDR1 MNHEY, CDR2 SMNVEV (reference sequence). Trimming pared 7 bases from V and 2 bases from J, leaving 6 bases between. CDR3 nucleotide sequence: TGTGCCAGCAAGAGGCCTGGGGCCAACGTCCTGACTTTC. Amino acids: CASKRPGANVLTF.

V and J are TRBV7-9 and TRBJ2-5; maybe TRBD2 (6 bases). CDR1 and CDR2 from the germline V gene are SEHNR and FQNEAQ (reference sequence). Trimming removed 0 bases from V and 3 bases from J, with 11 bases in between. CDR3 length: 15 residues. The CDR3 region has the DNA TGTGCCAGCAGCTTAGCGTTGGCGGGGAAAGAGACCCAGTACTTC. It codes for CASSLALAGKETQYF.

The chain couples TRBV7-2 to TRBJ2-1, with TRBD2 identical over 10 bases. CDR1 is SGHTA and CDR2 is FQGNSA in the germline V gene. Trimming removed 4 bases from V and 4 bases from J; junction bases left unmatched: 4. This CDR3 contains 15 residues. Here the CDR3 DNA reads TGTGCCAGCAGCTCTCTAGCGGGAGTTTACAATGAGCAGTTCTTC. It is translated as CASSSLAGVYNEQFF.

V is TRBV5-1 and J is TRBJ2-2, with a weak D call TRBD2 (6 bases). CDR3 length: 19 residues. The germline V gene encodes CDR1 SGHRS and CDR2 YFSETQ. Trimming pared 0 bases from V and 5 bases from J, leaving 23 bases between. The CDR3 bases are TGCGCCAGCAGCTTGGCCGGAGGCCTCAGGGACTCAGCGACCGGGGAGCTGTTTTTT. It translates to CASSLAGGLRDSATGELFF. Drawing the rest from reference TRBV5-1 and TRBJ2-2, the complete variable domain is KAGVTQTPRYLIKTRGQQVTLSCSPISGHRSVSWYQQTPGQGLQFLFEYFSETQRNKGNFPGRFSGRQFSNSRSEMNVSTLELGDSALYLCASSLAGGLRDSATGELFFGEGSRLTVL.

The V and J genes are TRBV25-1 and TRBJ1-4, with D possibly matching TRBD1 (5 bases). V dropped 0 bases and J dropped 7 bases, with 15 bases sitting between them. Germline V gives CDR1 MGHDK, CDR2 SYGVNS. The CDR3 is made up of 16 amino acids. CDR3 protein: CASSEYMGEAGEKLFF. The CDR3 region has the DNA TGTGCCAGCAGTGAATATATGGGGGAAGCTGGTGAAAAACTGTTTTTT.

The chain links TRBV15 to TRBJ2-7; D possibly corresponds to TRBD1 (5 bases). Trimming took off 1 base at V and 1 base at J, with 8 bases between the two ends. Germline loops: CDR1 LNHNV, CDR2 YYDKDF (reference sequence). This CDR3 has 14 residues. In DNA, the CDR3 is TGTGCCACCAGCAGAGGACAGCCTTCCTACGAGCAGTACTTC. Protein product: CATSRGQPSYEQYF.

J is TRBJ2-7 and V is TRBV19, with a tentative D call TRBD1 (5 bases). Germline CDR1 is LNHDA and CDR2 is SQIVND (reference sequence). The CDR3 loop spans 14 amino acids. The V and J ends lost 5 bases and 3 bases respectively, with 14 bases between them. The CDR3 spells CASSEQAPFYEQYF. The CDR3 nucleotides are TGTGCCAGTAGTGAACAGGCCCCCTTCTACGAGCAGTACTTC.

As to this clone: The same CDR3 also results from other DNA sequences found in this sample. V and J are TRBV18 and TRBJ2-1; 12 bases are a match to TRBD2. The CDR3 sequence is 17 residues long. V shed 0 bases and J 3 bases; nucleotides not matched to a gene: 3. The V gene's germline CDR1 is KGHSH and CDR2 LQKENI. As DNA, the CDR3 is TGTGCCAGCTCACCACCGGGACTAGCGGGTCTCTACAATGAGCAGTTCTTC. It encodes CASSPPGLAGLYNEQFF.

Turning to this clone: Other nucleotide sequences from this sample produce the same CDR3. The chain recombines TRBV7-9 with TRBJ2-5; D unresolved. The CDR3 sequence is 12 residues long. The V end was cut by 5 bases, the J end by 4 bases, with 8 bases between. CDR1 and CDR2 (germline): SEHNR, FQNEAQ (reference sequence). Here the CDR3 DNA reads TGTGCCAGCAGCCCCCCAAGAGAGACCCAGTACTTC. Amino acid sequence: CASSPPRETQYF.

This clone is a singleton in its sample. The identical CDR3 is also encoded by other nucleotide sequences in the sample. The V gene is TRBV5-6, the J gene TRBJ1-4, with D possibly matching TRBD1 (5 bases). Per germline, CDR1 SGHDT and CDR2 YYEEEE. V was trimmed by 0 bases and J by 5 bases, leaving 8 bases between them. CDR3 length: 14 amino acids. The CDR3 DNA follows: TGTGCCAGCAGCTTGGGACAGCCAAATGAAAAACTGTTTTTT. Translating gives CASSLGQPNEKLFF.

V and J are TRBV6-4 and TRBJ2-1, with TRBD2 matching 7 bases. The V gene's germline CDR1 is MRHNA and CDR2 SNTAGT. The CDR3 totals 17 residues. The V segment lost 3 bases and the J segment 0 bases; nucleotides outside the gene matches: 8. The DNA of the CDR3 is TGTGCCAGCAGTGAAGAGGCTAGCGGAAGCTCCTACAATGAGCAGTTCTTC. Amino acid sequence: CASSEEASGSSYNEQFF.

A word on this clone: The same CDR3 is also encoded by other DNA sequences in this sample. The chain employs TRBV4-3 and TRBJ2-5; D gene unclear. The CDR3 covers 13 residues. Per the germline V gene, CDR1 is LGHNA and CDR2 is YSLEER. V lost 1 base and J lost 5, with 8 bases in between. The CDR3 DNA sequence: TGCGCCAGCAGCCAAGGCGTGAGGGAGACCCAGTACTTC. Translated, it gives CASSQGVRETQYF.

This chain joins TRBV13 and TRBJ1-2; D unclear. This CDR3 spans 15 amino acids. In germline, CDR1 is PRHDT, CDR2 FYEKMQ (reference sequence). The V end lost 1 base, the J end lost 0 bases, and 9 bases lay between the germline ends. The CDR3 sequence: CASSLESLANYGYTF. CDR3 coding DNA: TGTGCCAGCAGCTTAGAAAGCTTAGCTAACTATGGCTACACCTTC.

This clone was seen just once. The V gene is TRBV27, the J gene TRBJ1-4, with D unclear. CDR3 length: 14 residues. The V gene lost 6 bases and the J gene lost 5 bases, with 13 bases spanning the gap. Germline V gene lookup returns CDR1 MNHEY and CDR2 SMNVEV (reference sequence). The DNA for the CDR3 is TGTGCCAGCAGACCCCTTCTTTCCAATGAAAAACTGTTTTTT. Amino acid sequence: CASRPLLSNEKLFF. Filled out from reference TRBV27 and TRBJ1-4, the complete variable domain reads EAQVTQNPRYLITVTGKKLTVTCSQNMNHEYMSWYRQDPGLGLRQIYYSMNVEVTDKGDVPEGYKVSRKEKRNFPLILESPSPNQTSLYFCASRPLLSNEKLFFGSGTQLSVL.

This clone was counted once. The chain uses TRBV15 and TRBJ2-3; D call uncertain. This CDR3 region has 15 residues. CDR1 and CDR2 from the germline V gene are LNHNV and YYDKDF (reference sequence). The V and J ends lost 3 bases and 0 bases respectively, with 10 bases between them. In nucleotides, the CDR3 is TGTGCCACCAGCAGGTTTGTGCTTAGCACAGATACGCAGTATTTT. This translates into CATSRFVLSTDTQYF.

The rearrangement joins TRBV7-9 to TRBJ2-7; the match to TRBD2 covers 7 bases. Germline CDR1 SEHNR, CDR2 FQNEAQ (reference sequence). V trimming: 5 bases; J trimming: 6 bases; junction bases outside the gene matches: 7. This CDR3 contains 13 residues. The CDR3 nucleotides are TGTGCCAGCAGCCCGGGACTACCCACCGAGCAGTACTTC. Protein sequence: CASSPGLPTEQYF.

This rearrangement joins TRBV9 to TRBJ2-1, with 9 bases matching TRBD2. Unmatched junction bases numbered 6, after V lost 2 bases and J lost 3 bases. The CDR3 is made up of 16 amino acids. Germline values: CDR1 SGDLS, CDR2 YYNGEE. DNA for the CDR3: TGTGCCAGCAGCGTTGTAGCGGGAGCGAACTACAATGAGCAGTTCTTC. The encoded protein is CASSVVAGANYNEQFF.

Concerning this clone itself: Different DNA sequences within this sample yield the same CDR3. The chain couples TRBV9 to TRBJ2-7, with a possible D match to TRBD2 (6 bases). The CDR3 is 14 residues long. Germline CDR1 reads SGDLS; CDR2 reads YYNGEE. Deletions cut 4 bases from V and 1 base from J, with 12 bases between. This CDR3 reads CASSNSGSSYEQYF. CDR3 sequence (DNA): TGTGCCAGCAGCAACAGCGGGTCTTCCTACGAGCAGTACTTC.

The chain links TRBV29-1 to TRBJ1-2, with no clear D. Trimming took 0 bases from V and 3 from J, leaving 8 bases between them. The CDR3 spans 13 residues. Germline assignment: CDR1 SQVTM and CDR2 ANQGSEA. CDR3 bases: TGCAGCGTTGAAGATAGGCCGGACTATGGCTACACCTTC. Translating gives CSVEDRPDYGYTF.

CDR3: CASSFTSGSPYNEQFF. CDR3 DNA sequence: TGTGCCAGCAGTTTTACTAGCGGGAGCCCCTACAATGAGCAGTTCTTC. The chain employs TRBV28 and TRBJ2-1, with 11 bases lining up with TRBD2. This CDR3 spans 16 amino acids. Germline V gene data show CDR1 as MDHEN and CDR2 as SYDVKM. V shed 3 bases and J 2 bases; nucleotides not matched to a gene: 3.

This rearrangement joins TRBV6-6 to TRBJ2-3, with a possible D match to TRBD2 (6 bases). Germline V gene sequence: CDR1 MNHNY, CDR2 SVGAGI (reference sequence). The CDR3 totals 15 residues. Trimming stripped 10 bases from V and 0 bases from J, with 17 bases between. The CDR3 DNA follows: TGTGCCACTACACCCCTCCGGGGGAGCACAGATACGCAGTATTTT. The encoded protein is CATTPLRGSTDTQYF.

This clone was found once. The V gene is TRBV10-3, the J gene TRBJ2-1; 10 nucleotides match TRBD2. The CDR3 runs 15 residues. Germline CDR1 ENHRY, CDR2 SYGVKD. Trimming took 7 bases from V and 2 from J; bases not matched to a gene: 5. The CDR3 nucleotides are TGTGCCATCAATAGCGGGAGGCCCACCTACAATGAGCAGTTCTTC. This gives the protein CAINSGRPTYNEQFF.

The chain joins TRBV7-9 to TRBJ2-7; D remains unclear. The length of the CDR3 is 14 residues. Germline V gene lookup returns CDR1 SEHNR and CDR2 FQNEAQ (reference sequence). V was trimmed by 1 base and J by 3 bases, leaving 10 bases between them. The CDR3 coding sequence is TGTGCCAGCAGCTTAGACGCGAAAGGCTACGAGCAGTACTTC. This sequence encodes CASSLDAKGYEQYF.

The V call is TRBV30, the J call TRBJ1-6; a possible D gene is TRBD1 (6 bases). This CDR3 contains 15 residues. V gave up 4 bases and J gave up 8 bases, with 18 bases separating them. Germline V gives CDR1 GTSNPN, CDR2 SVGIG (reference sequence). The CDR3 DNA is TGTGCCTGGACCGAAACACAGGGTGTTGATTCACCCCTCCACTTT. Its translation: CAWTETQGVDSPLHF.

This sequence joins TRBV5-4 and TRBJ2-5, with TRBD1 matching over 8 bases. Germline assignment: CDR1 SGHNT and CDR2 YYREEE (reference sequence). Trimming took 2 bases from V and 3 from J; bases not matched to a gene: 3. The CDR3 has 14 amino acids. The CDR3 here is CASSFGQGEETQYF. The CDR3, as DNA: TGTGCCAGCAGCTTCGGACAGGGCGAAGAGACCCAGTACTTC.

This clone was detected a few times. This chain joins TRBV9 and TRBJ2-3; D tentatively reads TRBD1 or TRBD2 (5 bases each). Germline V lookup: CDR1 SGDLS, CDR2 YYNGEE. Trimming removed 3 bases at V and 4 bases at J, with 12 bases between. This CDR3 spans 14 amino acids. The CDR3 DNA sequence: TGTGCCAGCAGCGAACCCGGGACCCCAGATACGCAGTATTTT. Amino acid sequence: CASSEPGTPDTQYF.

This clone was counted once. V is TRBV9 and J is TRBJ1-3; D ambiguous. Germline CDR1 is SGDLS and CDR2 is YYNGEE. V was clipped by 3 bases and J by 3 bases, with 10 bases between them. This CDR3 contains 14 residues. The DNA of the CDR3 is TGTGCCAGCAGCGAACGGACGTATGGAAACACCATATATTTT. Translated, it gives CASSERTYGNTIYF. The whole variable domain, filled in from reference TRBV9 and TRBJ1-3, reads DSGVTQTPKHLITATGQRVTLRCSPRSGDLSVYWYQQSLDQGLQFLIQYYNGEERAKGNILERFSAQQFPDLHSELNLSSLELGDSALYFCASSERTYGNTIYFGEGSWLTVV.

The chain recombines TRBV15 with TRBJ2-1; D not certain. V lost 5 bases to trimming and J lost 0 bases, with 8 bases between them. The CDR3 length is 14 residues. Germline-derived CDR1 and CDR2 are LNHNV and YYDKDF (reference sequence). DNA for the CDR3: TGTGCCACCAGCGCCCGTTCCTCCTACAATGAGCAGTTCTTC. It is translated as CATSARSSYNEQFF.